The rows below give T cell receptor beta chains drawn from one sample of a study of vaccination and CD4 T cells after COVID-19. From the PCR reads, TCRdb called clonotypes with MiXCR, one entry per CDR3 protein. Of about 13,000 distinct CDR3 sequences listed, around 52% are singletons. Antigens of these TCRs are unknown. Sequenced sample: CD4+ T cells from blood, cultured in vitro. The receptor source for this set is a human donor who had recovered from COVID-19. Each CDR3 is given with its conserved first and last residue. A D gene is named only where the DNA matches it firmly. Clone size is stated in some rows and not others, as once, few, many or a class when expanded.

V: TRBV7-3
J: TRBJ2-2
D: .
size: .
CDR3: CASSLTPSGLTGELFF
DNA: TGTGCCAGCAGCTTAACCCCGAGCGGACTCACCGGGGAGCTGTTTTTT

V: TRBV20-1
J: TRBJ1-5
D: .
size: .
CDR3: CSARFVRGQPQHF
DNA: TGCAGTGCTAGATTTGTAAGGGGCCAGCCCCAGCATTTT

V: TRBV5-1
J: TRBJ1-6
D: .
size: few
CDR3: CASSLAGRSPLHF
DNA: TGCGCCAGCAGCTTAGCAGGGAGGTCACCCCTCCACTTT

V: TRBV20-1
J: TRBJ2-3
D: .
size: .
CDR3: CSASRSNQPQYF
DNA: TGCAGTGCTAGCCGAAGCAATCAGCCCCAGTATTTT

V: TRBV19
J: TRBJ1-5
D: .
size: .
CDR3: CASRKGEDSNQPQHF
DNA: TGTGCCAGTAGGAAGGGAGAGGATAGCAATCAGCCCCAGCATTTT

V: TRBV20-1
J: TRBJ2-3
D: .
size: medium-sized
CDR3: CSARPREVGQYF
DNA: TGCAGTGCTAGGCCTAGGGAGGTGGGGCAGTATTTT

V: TRBV30
J: TRBJ1-5
D: .
size: .
CDR3: CAWSVPVSNQPQHF
DNA: TGTGCCTGGAGTGTACCCGTTAGCAATCAGCCCCAGCATTTT

V: TRBV3-1
J: TRBJ2-7
D: .
size: .
CDR3: CASSQGRISYEQYF
DNA: TGTGCCAGCAGCCAAGGACGGATCTCCTACGAGCAGTACTTC

V: TRBV5-5
J: TRBJ1-2
D: .
size: .
CDR3: CASSPSILDGYTF
DNA: TGTGCCAGCAGCCCCTCAATCTTGGATGGCTACACCTTC

V: TRBV7-9
J: TRBJ2-1
D: .
size: .
CDR3: CASSPRDSPYNEQFF
DNA: TGTGCCAGCAGCCCCCGGGACTCGCCATACAATGAGCAGTTCTTC

V: TRBV6-2/TRBV6-3
J: TRBJ2-1
D: .
size: .
CDR3: CASSADRTYNEQFF
DNA: TGTGCCAGCAGTGCCGACAGGACTTACAATGAGCAGTTCTTC

V: TRBV19
J: TRBJ1-2
D: .
size: .
CDR3: CAIVSSLRDTVDGYTF
DNA: TGTGCCATAGTTAGCTCCCTTCGGGACACGGTCGATGGCTACACCTTC

V: TRBV7-2
J: TRBJ2-3
D: TRBD2
size: .
CDR3: CASSLWVRLARTDTQYF
DNA: TGTGCCAGCAGCTTATGGGTTAGACTAGCCCGCACAGATACGCAGTATTTT

V: TRBV7-6
J: TRBJ2-7
D: TRBD1
size: .
CDR3: CASSFRQGDEQYF
DNA: TGTGCCAGCAGCTTTAGACAGGGTGACGAGCAGTACTTC

V: TRBV2
J: TRBJ2-1
D: .
size: .
CDR3: CASSQRPSRRPERAVYNEQFF
DNA: TGTGCCAGCAGTCAACGGCCCAGTCGTCGGCCTGAGCGAGCCGTCTACAATGAGCAGTTCTTC

V: TRBV6-4
J: TRBJ2-1
D: .
size: few
CDR3: CASSDLEGPRFF
DNA: TGTGCCAGCAGTGATCTGGAGGGCCCTCGTTTCTTC

V: TRBV20-1
J: TRBJ2-1
D: .
size: .
CDR3: CSARDFGDNEQFF
DNA: TGCAGTGCTAGAGATTTCGGTGACAATGAGCAGTTCTTC

V: TRBV5-4
J: TRBJ2-1
D: .
size: .
CDR3: CASSSGSGSSYNEQFF
DNA: TGTGCCAGCAGCAGTGGTTCAGGATCATCCTACAATGAGCAGTTCTTC

V: TRBV25-1
J: TRBJ2-5
D: TRBD1
size: .
CDR3: CASSDWDRGAVETQYF
DNA: TGTGCCAGCAGTGACTGGGACAGGGGAGCCGTAGAGACCCAGTACTTC

V: TRBV20-1
J: TRBJ1-1
D: TRBD1
size: .
CDR3: CSARGTGLTEAFF
DNA: TGCAGTGCTAGAGGGACAGGGCTCACTGAAGCTTTCTTT

V: TRBV20-1
J: TRBJ2-5
D: TRBD1
size: .
CDR3: CSASIPGQLQETQYF
DNA: TGCAGTGCTAGTATACCGGGACAGCTGCAAGAGACCCAGTACTTC

V: TRBV20-1
J: TRBJ2-5
D: TRBD2
size: few
CDR3: CSAPGLAGVGGGAQYF
DNA: TGCAGTGCACCGGGACTAGCGGGAGTGGGGGGCGGGGCCCAGTACTTC

V: TRBV2
J: TRBJ2-3
D: TRBD1
size: .
CDR3: CASSETTGGEAQYF
DNA: TGTGCCAGCAGTGAAACGACAGGGGGGGAAGCGCAGTATTTT

V: TRBV5-1
J: TRBJ2-7
D: .
size: .
CDR3: CASSLEPGSVEQYF
DNA: TGCGCCAGCAGCTTGGAGCCAGGGTCTGTTGAGCAGTACTTC

V: TRBV20-1
J: TRBJ1-1
D: .
size: few
CDR3: CSARARWTDSNTEAFF
DNA: TGCAGTGCTAGAGCACGGTGGACAGACTCGAACACTGAAGCTTTCTTT

V: TRBV7-6
J: TRBJ2-7
D: TRBD1
size: .
CDR3: CASSTDRGKIYEQYF
DNA: TGTGCCAGCAGCACGGACAGGGGGAAAATCTACGAGCAGTACTTC

V: TRBV20-1
J: TRBJ2-3
D: TRBD2
size: .
CDR3: CSARSRGGVPDTQYF
DNA: TGCAGTGCTAGGTCCCGCGGGGGGGTACCGGATACGCAGTATTTT

V: TRBV27
J: TRBJ2-5
D: TRBD2
size: once
CDR3: CASSPHQAGVETQYF
DNA: TGTGCCAGCAGCCCCCACCAGGCGGGGGTGGAGACCCAGTACTTC

V: TRBV5-4
J: TRBJ2-5
D: TRBD2
size: .
CDR3: CASSAIGGGRSQETQYF
DNA: TGTGCCAGCAGCGCAATTGGGGGGGGACGGAGCCAAGAGACCCAGTACTTC

V: TRBV20-1
J: TRBJ1-5
D: .
size: few
CDR3: CSAQASGQYQPQHF
DNA: TGCAGTGCCCAAGCCTCGGGTCAATATCAGCCCCAGCATTTT

V: TRBV27
J: TRBJ2-3
D: .
size: .
CDR3: CASSRVGADTQYF
DNA: TGTGCCAGCAGTAGGGTTGGGGCAGATACGCAGTATTTT

V: TRBV7-2
J: TRBJ1-2
D: TRBD1
size: few
CDR3: CASSLGQGVKYYGYTF
DNA: TGTGCCAGCAGCTTAGGACAGGGGGTAAAATACTATGGCTACACCTTC

V: TRBV10-1
J: TRBJ2-7
D: TRBD2
size: .
CDR3: CASSAGSGRFSYEQYF
DNA: TGCGCCAGCAGTGCGGGAAGCGGGAGGTTTTCCTACGAGCAGTACTTC

V: TRBV19
J: TRBJ2-3
D: TRBD2
size: .
CDR3: CASSPLAGEGTDTQYF
DNA: TGTGCCAGTAGTCCTCTAGCGGGAGAGGGCACAGATACGCAGTATTTT

V: TRBV15
J: TRBJ2-4
D: .
size: once
CDR3: CATSRPMAGANIQYF
DNA: TGTGCCACCAGCAGGCCGATGGCAGGAGCGAACATTCAGTACTTC

V: TRBV27
J: TRBJ2-1
D: .
size: .
CDR3: CASSLSWAHNEQFF
DNA: TGTGCCAGCAGTTTATCCTGGGCCCACAATGAGCAGTTCTTC

V: TRBV7-3
J: TRBJ1-6
D: TRBD1
size: .
CDR3: CASSLGQGHNSPLHF
DNA: TGTGCCAGCAGCTTAGGACAGGGTCATAATTCACCCCTCCACTTT